This paragraph covers one T cell receptor (beta chain) sequence. The antigen is unknown. Naive CD8 cells lacked CD45RO and underwent positive selection for CCR7, leaving out terminally differentiated effector memory CD45RA+ cells. This sample is part of a study of shared clonotypes between healthy human individuals. Study-wide findings and caveats: Despite large depth, sorted-subset datasets appeared incompletely sequenced. Memory subsets had estimated richness that was generally smaller than that of naive subsets. The expectation was that sequencing depth would affect clonotype sharing among donors.

Each subset's genomic DNA was split evenly across several immunoSEQ plates. Some clones are missing from TCRdb's copy, which holds only in-frame ones; the method was immunoSEQ multiplex PCR. The sample yields about 2.2 million clones, more than 85% seen once. CDR3 length: 19 residues. Germline V gene sequence: CDR1 LGHNA, CDR2 YNFKEQ. The V segment lost 3 bases and the J segment 1 base; nucleotides outside the gene matches: 9. The receptor was derived from a man between 18 and 35 years old in good health. Some clones in this sample may be carry-over from other donors' samples. J is TRBJ2-3 and V is TRBV4-2; 14 nucleotides match TRBD2. Sample: naive CD8+ T cells from PBMCs. CDR3 amino acids: CASSHGTSGRQAGTDTQYF. For the CDR3, the DNA is TGTGCCAGCAGCCACGGGACTAGCGGGAGACAAGCGGGCACAGATACGCAGTATTTT.